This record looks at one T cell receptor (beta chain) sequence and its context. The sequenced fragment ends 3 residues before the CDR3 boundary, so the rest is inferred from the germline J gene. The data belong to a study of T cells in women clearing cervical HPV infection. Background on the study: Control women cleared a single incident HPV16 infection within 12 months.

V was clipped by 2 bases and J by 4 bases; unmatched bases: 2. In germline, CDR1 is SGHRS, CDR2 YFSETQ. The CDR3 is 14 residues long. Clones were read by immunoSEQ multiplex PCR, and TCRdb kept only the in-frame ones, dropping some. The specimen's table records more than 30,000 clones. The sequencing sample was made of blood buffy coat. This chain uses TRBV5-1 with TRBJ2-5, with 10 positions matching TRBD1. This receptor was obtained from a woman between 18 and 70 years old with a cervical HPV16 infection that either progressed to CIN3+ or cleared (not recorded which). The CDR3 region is CASSFGQGGETQYF. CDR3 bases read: TGCGCCAGCAGCTTCGGACAGGGGGGAGAGACC.